This is a list of T cell receptor beta chains from one sample in a study of blood T cell repertoires in COVID-19. Sequenced by immunoSEQ multiplex PCR; TCRdb stores in-frame clones only, minus some. The table includes roughly 340,000 clones, 80% to 90% detected once. The specimen was PBMCs or T cells enriched from blood (not recorded which). All receptors derive from a man younger than 35 who had recovered from COVID-19. Both conserved end residues are part of each CDR3. The D gene is left open where the match is weak. Not all rows give a size; the values are once, few, many and, for expanded clones, a class.

v_call: TRBV5-1
d_call: TRBD1
j_call: TRBJ2-6
clone_size: -
cdr3_nt: TGCGCCAGCAGCTTGACGTCAGGGGGCGCCTCTGGGGCCAACGTCCTGACTTTC
cdr3_aa: CASSLTSGGASGANVLTF

v_call: TRBV6-5
d_call: -
j_call: TRBJ1-6
clone_size: -
cdr3_nt: TGTGCCAGCAGGGTCGACGGACTAGGAAGTTCACCCCTCCACTTT
cdr3_aa: CASRVDGLGSSPLHF

v_call: TRBV19
d_call: -
j_call: TRBJ1-2
clone_size: -
cdr3_nt: TGTGCCAGTAGTAGGGGGGATTCAGGAAACTATGGCTACGCCTTC
cdr3_aa: CASSRGDSGNYGYAF

v_call: TRBV6-5
d_call: TRBD2
j_call: TRBJ2-1
clone_size: -
cdr3_nt: TGTGCCAGCAGCTCCGGGACTAGCGGGAACAATGAGCAGTTCTTC
cdr3_aa: CASSSGTSGNNEQFF

v_call: TRBV21-1
d_call: -
j_call: TRBJ1-5
clone_size: -
cdr3_nt: TGTGCCAGCAGCAAATTGGGAAGGCGGGGAAATCAGCCCCAGCATTTT
cdr3_aa: CASSKLGRRGNQPQHF

v_call: TRBV28
d_call: TRBD2
j_call: TRBJ2-1
clone_size: once
cdr3_nt: TGTGCCAGCACCTGGGGCGGGAGGCCGGGTGAGCAGTTCTTC
cdr3_aa: CASTWGGRPGEQFF

v_call: TRBV3-1/TRBV3-2
d_call: TRBD2
j_call: TRBJ2-7
clone_size: -
cdr3_nt: TGTGCCAGCAGCCAAGAATCGGGGGGAGGCTACGAGCAGTACTTC
cdr3_aa: CASSQESGGGYEQYF

v_call: TRBV2
d_call: -
j_call: TRBJ2-1
clone_size: once
cdr3_nt: TGTGCCCGCCCGAAGGGTCCCGGGGGCAATGAGCAGTTCTTC
cdr3_aa: CARPKGPGGNEQFF

v_call: TRBV6-1
d_call: TRBD1
j_call: TRBJ1-1
clone_size: -
cdr3_nt: TGTGCCAGCAGTGAACAGGGGGCGATCTCAACTGAAGCTTTCTTT
cdr3_aa: CASSEQGAISTEAFF

v_call: TRBV7-9
d_call: TRBD1
j_call: TRBJ1-2
clone_size: -
cdr3_nt: TGTGCCAGCAGCGCCAGAGGGACAGCGGATGGCTACACCTTC
cdr3_aa: CASSARGTADGYTF

v_call: TRBV6-5
d_call: -
j_call: TRBJ1-4
clone_size: -
cdr3_nt: TGTGCCAGCAGTTACTCTGGGGGCCAGAATGAAAAACTGTTTTTT
cdr3_aa: CASSYSGGQNEKLFF

v_call: TRBV6-6
d_call: -
j_call: TRBJ2-7
clone_size: -
cdr3_nt: TGTGCCAGCAGTAGCCCCCGGGACACAGACTACGAGCAGTACTTC
cdr3_aa: CASSSPRDTDYEQYF

v_call: TRBV5-4
d_call: TRBD1
j_call: TRBJ1-4
clone_size: few
cdr3_nt: TGTGCCAGCAGCTTTAATTTAGGACAGGCTGGAGAAAAACTGTTTTTT
cdr3_aa: CASSFNLGQAGEKLFF

v_call: TRBV20-1
d_call: -
j_call: TRBJ1-1
clone_size: -
cdr3_nt: TGCAGTGCTAGTTCCCTTCGGGGACTAACGAACACTGAAGCTTTCTTT
cdr3_aa: CSASSLRGLTNTEAFF

v_call: TRBV6-6
d_call: TRBD2
j_call: TRBJ2-7
clone_size: -
cdr3_nt: TGTGCCAGCCGTCGGACTAGCGGGAGCTCCCGGGGTCGGGGCGAGCAGTACTTC
cdr3_aa: CASRRTSGSSRGRGEQYF

v_call: TRBV7-6
d_call: TRBD2
j_call: TRBJ2-7
clone_size: once
cdr3_nt: TGTGCCAGCAGCTTAGCCCTAGCGGGCCTATACGAGCAGTACTTC
cdr3_aa: CASSLALAGLYEQYF

v_call: TRBV7-9
d_call: -
j_call: TRBJ1-5
clone_size: -
cdr3_nt: TGTGCCAGCAGCATCCGGGAAAATCAGCCCCAGCATTTT
cdr3_aa: CASSIRENQPQHF

v_call: TRBV19
d_call: TRBD2
j_call: TRBJ2-5
clone_size: -
cdr3_nt: TGTGCCAGTAGTATTGCCTTTGGCGCATCGCGGGAGTTGCGGTACTTC
cdr3_aa: CASSIAFGASRELRYF

v_call: TRBV4-3
d_call: -
j_call: TRBJ1-1
clone_size: -
cdr3_nt: TGCGCCAGCAGCCAAGATCGCGGGGGGCGAACTGAAGCTTTCTTT
cdr3_aa: CASSQDRGGRTEAFF

v_call: TRBV11-2
d_call: -
j_call: TRBJ2-7
clone_size: -
cdr3_nt: TGTGCCAGCAGCTTAGGTTTCCAGTCCTACGAGCAGTACTTC
cdr3_aa: CASSLGFQSYEQYF

v_call: TRBV6-5
d_call: -
j_call: TRBJ2-1
clone_size: -
cdr3_nt: TGTGCCAGCAGTTCCCTAGGGGTAGGGACTCATGCTGAGCAGTTCTTC
cdr3_aa: CASSSLGVGTHAEQFF

v_call: TRBV4-1
d_call: -
j_call: TRBJ2-3
clone_size: -
cdr3_nt: TGCGCCAGCAGCCAAGATCATGGCCCAACAGATACGCAGTATTTT
cdr3_aa: CASSQDHGPTDTQYF

v_call: TRBV30
d_call: TRBD2
j_call: TRBJ2-4
clone_size: -
cdr3_nt: TGTGCCTGGAGTCCGGGAGGCGACATTCAGTACTTC
cdr3_aa: CAWSPGGDIQYF

v_call: TRBV9
d_call: TRBD2
j_call: TRBJ2-1
clone_size: -
cdr3_nt: TGTGCCAGCAGCCCCGCTGGCGGGAGGGCCTACAATGAGCAGTTCTTC
cdr3_aa: CASSPAGGRAYNEQFF

v_call: TRBV7-3
d_call: -
j_call: TRBJ1-1
clone_size: -
cdr3_nt: TGTGCCAGCAGCTTAACCCCCGGGAACACTGAAGCTTTCTTT
cdr3_aa: CASSLTPGNTEAFF

v_call: TRBV2
d_call: -
j_call: TRBJ2-7
clone_size: -
cdr3_nt: TGTGCCAGCAGTGGCCTGGGCCTCTACGAGCAGTACTTC
cdr3_aa: CASSGLGLYEQYF

v_call: TRBV19
d_call: TRBD1
j_call: TRBJ1-5
clone_size: -
cdr3_nt: TGTGCCAGTAGTCCCGCGGGGGGACAGTCATATAGCAATCAGCCCCAGCATTTT
cdr3_aa: CASSPAGGQSYSNQPQHF

v_call: TRBV6-4
d_call: TRBD2
j_call: TRBJ2-3
clone_size: -
cdr3_nt: TGTGCCAGCAGTCAAGTGATGACTAGCGGGAGGTCCACAGATACGCAGTATTTT
cdr3_aa: CASSQVMTSGRSTDTQYF

v_call: TRBV2
d_call: TRBD2
j_call: TRBJ2-2
clone_size: -
cdr3_nt: TGTGCCAGCAGTATAGCGGGGGGGCTGGTCACCGGGGAGCTGTTTTTT
cdr3_aa: CASSIAGGLVTGELFF

v_call: TRBV2
d_call: TRBD2
j_call: TRBJ2-1
clone_size: -
cdr3_nt: TGTGCCAGCAGTCGGACTAGCGGGATCGATGAGCAGTTCTTC
cdr3_aa: CASSRTSGIDEQFF

v_call: TRBV18
d_call: -
j_call: TRBJ2-5
clone_size: -
cdr3_nt: TGTGCCAGCTCACCATCCTTTACGGGACAAGAGACCCAGTACTTC
cdr3_aa: CASSPSFTGQETQYF

v_call: TRBV15
d_call: -
j_call: TRBJ2-3
clone_size: -
cdr3_nt: TGTGCCACCTTGGGAGCTACGACAGATACGCAGTATTTT
cdr3_aa: CATLGATTDTQYF

v_call: TRBV2
d_call: -
j_call: TRBJ2-3
clone_size: -
cdr3_nt: TGTGCCAGCAGTGATGGGGTTTCTAGCGCAACAGATACGCAGTATTTT
cdr3_aa: CASSDGVSSATDTQYF

v_call: TRBV25-1
d_call: TRBD1
j_call: TRBJ1-1
clone_size: -
cdr3_nt: TGTGCCAGCAGGGCAGGGGGGTCGGTCACTGAAGCTTTCTTT
cdr3_aa: CASRAGGSVTEAFF

v_call: TRBV5-1
d_call: TRBD2
j_call: TRBJ2-1
clone_size: -
cdr3_nt: TGCGCCAGCAGCTTGGGGGGAGGGAGGCTGTGGAATGAGCAGTTCTTC
cdr3_aa: CASSLGGGRLWNEQFF

v_call: TRBV19
d_call: TRBD1
j_call: TRBJ1-1
clone_size: once
cdr3_nt: TGTGCCAGTAGTATTTTGACAGGGCGGTCCACTGAAGCTTTCTTT
cdr3_aa: CASSILTGRSTEAFF

v_call: TRBV7-9
d_call: TRBD1
j_call: TRBJ1-5
clone_size: -
cdr3_nt: TGTGCCAGCAGCCTGGGACAGGGGTCCCAGCCCCAGCATTTT
cdr3_aa: CASSLGQGSQPQHF

v_call: TRBV2
d_call: -
j_call: TRBJ1-3
clone_size: -
cdr3_nt: TGTGCCAGCAGTGGCAGGGCTGGAAACACCATATATTTT
cdr3_aa: CASSGRAGNTIYF

v_call: TRBV6-5
d_call: TRBD2
j_call: TRBJ2-1
clone_size: -
cdr3_nt: TGTGCCAGCAGCCGCCCGGGAGGGGGGGACAATGAGCAGTTCTTC
cdr3_aa: CASSRPGGGDNEQFF

v_call: TRBV9
d_call: TRBD2
j_call: TRBJ2-2
clone_size: -
cdr3_nt: TGTGCCAGCAGCGGCAGCGGGAGGCGGAACACCGGGGAGCTGTTTTTT
cdr3_aa: CASSGSGRRNTGELFF

v_call: TRBV11-2
d_call: -
j_call: TRBJ1-1
clone_size: once
cdr3_nt: TGTGCCAGCAGCCAAAAACCGGGAGGCGAAGCTTTCTTT
cdr3_aa: CASSQKPGGEAFF

v_call: TRBV5-1
d_call: -
j_call: TRBJ2-5
clone_size: -
cdr3_nt: TGCGCCAGCAGTCCTGCCCCGTGGGAGGAGACCCAGTACTTC
cdr3_aa: CASSPAPWEETQYF

v_call: TRBV6-5
d_call: -
j_call: TRBJ1-6
clone_size: -
cdr3_nt: TGTGCCAGCAGCCTAATACAGGGTAATTCACCCCTCCACTTT
cdr3_aa: CASSLIQGNSPLHF

v_call: TRBV27
d_call: -
j_call: TRBJ2-2
clone_size: -
cdr3_nt: TGTGCCAGCAGTTTCTCTCGGTTGAACACCGGGGAGCTGTTTTTT
cdr3_aa: CASSFSRLNTGELFF

v_call: TRBV11-2
d_call: TRBD2
j_call: TRBJ2-5
clone_size: -
cdr3_nt: TGTGCCAGCAGCTCCCGGCGGGAGCAAGAGACCCAGTACTTC
cdr3_aa: CASSSRREQETQYF

v_call: TRBV5-1
d_call: -
j_call: TRBJ2-3
clone_size: -
cdr3_nt: TGCGCCAGCAGCCTAGGATCAGATACGCAGTATTTT
cdr3_aa: CASSLGSDTQYF

v_call: TRBV19
d_call: -
j_call: TRBJ2-1
clone_size: -
cdr3_nt: TGTGCCAGTAGTTCATTGGGCAGCTCCTACAATGAGCAGTTCTTC
cdr3_aa: CASSSLGSSYNEQFF

v_call: TRBV28
d_call: TRBD1
j_call: TRBJ1-2
clone_size: -
cdr3_nt: TGTGCCAGTCGAGTACCGGGACAGGGGGCGCGGGGCTACACCTTC
cdr3_aa: CASRVPGQGARGYTF

v_call: TRBV19
d_call: -
j_call: TRBJ1-6
clone_size: -
cdr3_nt: TGTGCCAGTCGAGCGGGACGGTCTAATTCACCCCTCCACTTT
cdr3_aa: CASRAGRSNSPLHF

v_call: TRBV7-9
d_call: -
j_call: TRBJ1-1
clone_size: -
cdr3_nt: TGTGCCAGCAGCCCCAATACAGGGAGTGAAGCTTTCTTT
cdr3_aa: CASSPNTGSEAFF

v_call: TRBV5-1
d_call: -
j_call: TRBJ1-3
clone_size: -
cdr3_nt: TGCGCCAGCAGCTTCAGGCAGGGGAGCTCCTCTGGAAACACCATATATTTT
cdr3_aa: CASSFRQGSSSGNTIYF

v_call: TRBV6-5
d_call: TRBD1
j_call: TRBJ1-1
clone_size: -
cdr3_nt: TGTGCCAGCAGGGGGACAGGGGGGCACACTGAAGCTTTCTTT
cdr3_aa: CASRGTGGHTEAFF

v_call: TRBV5-1
d_call: -
j_call: TRBJ1-1
clone_size: once
cdr3_nt: TGCGCCAGCAGCAGGTTGACATCTACAAGGACTGAAGCTTTCTTT
cdr3_aa: CASSRLTSTRTEAFF

v_call: TRBV7-8
d_call: -
j_call: TRBJ1-6
clone_size: -
cdr3_nt: TGTGCCAGCAGCTTAGCGGGACACTATAATTCACCCCTCCACTTT
cdr3_aa: CASSLAGHYNSPLHF